This T cell receptor beta chain comes out of a study of blood T cell repertoires in COVID-19. Profiled with immunoSEQ multiplex PCR; TCRdb holds only in-frame clones, not every one. The repertoire includes some 140,000 clones, almost 85% of them detected once, and 5% to 7% sits in the top ten. Cohort placement rested on clinical history that participants reported themselves. The clonotype comes from a man aged 40-50 years with acute COVID-19. Material: PBMCs or T cells enriched from blood (not recorded which).

The CDR3 loop reads CASSISGHTGELFF. The CDR3 DNA reads TGTGCCAGTAGTATTAGCGGGCACACCGGGGAGCTGTTTTTT. This chain uses TRBV19 with TRBJ2-2, with 7 bases that match TRBD2. The trim removed 3 bases at V and 3 bases at J, leaving 1 base unmatched. Germline lookup yields CDR1 LNHDA and CDR2 SQIVND (reference sequence). This CDR3 spans 14 amino acids.